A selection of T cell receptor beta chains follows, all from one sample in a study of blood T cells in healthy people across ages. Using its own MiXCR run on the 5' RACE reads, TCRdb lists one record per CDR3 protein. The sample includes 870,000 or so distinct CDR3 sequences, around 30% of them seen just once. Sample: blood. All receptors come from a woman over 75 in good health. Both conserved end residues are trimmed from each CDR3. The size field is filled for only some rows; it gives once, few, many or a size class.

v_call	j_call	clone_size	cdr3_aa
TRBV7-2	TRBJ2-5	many	ASSDEGIGYQETQY
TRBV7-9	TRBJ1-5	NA	ASSSSDRGNQPQH
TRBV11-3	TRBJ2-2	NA	ASSLLAGAVNTGELF
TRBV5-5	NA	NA	ASRTGQGVVEQY
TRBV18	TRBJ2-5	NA	ASSPSAGAKQETQY
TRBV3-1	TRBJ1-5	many	ASSRGFNNQPQH
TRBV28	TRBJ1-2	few	ASRGRTGTPANYGYT
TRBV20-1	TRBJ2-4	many	SARKGWEVNIQY
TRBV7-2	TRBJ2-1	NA	ANDGLNEQF
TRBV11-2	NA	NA	ASSLDWRSSYNEQY
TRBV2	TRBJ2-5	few	ASKGTRVGQETQY
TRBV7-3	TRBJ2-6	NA	ASSPGNGANVLT
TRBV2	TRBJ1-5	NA	ASMNRRTEGQPQH
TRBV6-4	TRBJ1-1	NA	ASSVTGATEAF
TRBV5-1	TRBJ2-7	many	ASSPWPRDRGSYEQY
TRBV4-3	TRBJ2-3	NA	AGSQAVVSVDTQY
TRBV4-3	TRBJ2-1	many	ASSRGAGDSYNEQF
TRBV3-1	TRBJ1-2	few	ASSQDFGRTSGYT
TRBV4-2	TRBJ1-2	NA	ASSQVEGRGPNYGYT
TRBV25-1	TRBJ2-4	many	ASSPRRRVGIQY
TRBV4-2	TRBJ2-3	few	ASSQTYGASGGGTDTQY
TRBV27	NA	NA	ASSYSFRGEETQY
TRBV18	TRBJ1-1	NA	ASSPTRQGNTEAF
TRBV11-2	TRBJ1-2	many	ASSPGNRHGYT
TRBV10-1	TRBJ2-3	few	ASGQGNTDTQY
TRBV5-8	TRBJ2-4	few	ASSTGQELAKNIQY
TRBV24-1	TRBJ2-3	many	ATSDAKRGGTDTQY
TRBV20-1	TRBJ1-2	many	SASQARGVGYT
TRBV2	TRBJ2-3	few	ASSGVGASTDTQY
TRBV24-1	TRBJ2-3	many	ATSDRTEYTDTQY
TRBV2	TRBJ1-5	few	ASSVRQGLGNQPQH
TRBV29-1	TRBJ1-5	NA	SVGTGHNQPQH
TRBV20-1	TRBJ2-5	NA	SAGSDSGTQETQY
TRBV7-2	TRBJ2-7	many	ASSLQGPSFEQY
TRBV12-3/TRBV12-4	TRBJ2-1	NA	ASSFVPGLAAYNEQF
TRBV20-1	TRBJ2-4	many	SARDGEGIIQY
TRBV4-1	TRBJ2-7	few	ASSQGLAGGQGEQY
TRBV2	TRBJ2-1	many	ASKGRLGHNEQF
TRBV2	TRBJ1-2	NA	ASSVGSLGYT
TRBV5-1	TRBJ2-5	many	ASREGQTQETQY
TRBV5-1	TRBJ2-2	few	ASSLEDTGELF
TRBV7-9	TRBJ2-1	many	ASSQGRGRYNEQF
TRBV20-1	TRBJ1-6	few	SARDLMESSYNSPLH
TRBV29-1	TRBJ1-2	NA	SVEDRTGNYGYT
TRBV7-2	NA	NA	ASSLGLGQIYEQY
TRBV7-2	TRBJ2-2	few	ASSYAGTGELF
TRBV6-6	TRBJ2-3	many	ASSYSISAGTDTQY
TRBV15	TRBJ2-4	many	ATSRDMGGLAKNIQY
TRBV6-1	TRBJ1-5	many	ASRPGQSNQPQH
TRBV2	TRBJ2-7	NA	ASSDWASGRSFYEQY
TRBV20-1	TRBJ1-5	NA	STRDRGGRNQPQH
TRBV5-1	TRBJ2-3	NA	ASSLGGGRRNTDTQY
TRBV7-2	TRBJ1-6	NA	ASRRQISYNSPLH
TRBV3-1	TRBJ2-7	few	ASSPSGVRVYEQY
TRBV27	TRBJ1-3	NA	ASSSGETGNTIY